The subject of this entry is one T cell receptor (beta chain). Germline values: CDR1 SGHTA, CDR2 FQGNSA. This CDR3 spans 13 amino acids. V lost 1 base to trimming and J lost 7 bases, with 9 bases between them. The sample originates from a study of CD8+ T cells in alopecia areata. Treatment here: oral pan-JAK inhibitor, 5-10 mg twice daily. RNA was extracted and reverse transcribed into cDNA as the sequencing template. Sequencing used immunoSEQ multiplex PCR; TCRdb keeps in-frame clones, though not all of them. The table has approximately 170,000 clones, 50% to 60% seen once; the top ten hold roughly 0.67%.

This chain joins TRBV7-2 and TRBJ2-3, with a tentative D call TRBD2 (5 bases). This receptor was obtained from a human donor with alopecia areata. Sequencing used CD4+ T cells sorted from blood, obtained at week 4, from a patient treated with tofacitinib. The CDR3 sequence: CASSLVASYTQYF. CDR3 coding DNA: TGTGCCAGCAGCTTAGTAGCGAGCTATACGCAGTATTTT.